The T cell receptor beta chain under discussion was sequenced for a study of blood T cells in healthy people across ages. Regarding the study as a whole: Significant beta diversity loss was already apparent by age roughly 40, declining roughly linearly. More naive CD4+ cells and higher diversity were found in long-lived than in aged donors. For the donors, CMV status was unknown and possibly confounded expanded clonotype changes.

With respect to this clonotype: The antigen is not known.

The use of a sample-barcoded 5' primer and a J-beta primer mix characterized a second PCR of roughly 7 to 12 cycles. Paired-end reads containing CDR3 totaled no fewer than 2.5 million for each sample. TCRdb reprocessed the 5' RACE reads with MiXCR, giving one entry per CDR3 protein. The table includes 1.5 million to 2 million distinct CDR3 sequences, around half detected once. With 5 bases removed from V and 6 bases from J, the gap between germline ends came to 10 bases. This CDR3 has 13 residues. The germline V gene encodes CDR1 SGHTA and CDR2 FQGNSA. This receptor was identified in a woman in her thirties or forties in good health. V gene TRBV7-2 combines with J gene TRBJ1-4, with D possibly being TRBD1 (5 bases). The source material was blood. CDR3 sequence (DNA): TGTGCCAGCAGCGTAGGGGTTTATGAAAAACTGTTTTTT. Translating gives CASSVGVYEKLFF.